One sample yielded the 20 T cell receptor beta chains listed below, sequenced in a study of T cell repertoires in cytomegalovirus infection. Each CDR3 protein gets one entry after TCRdb re-called the reads with MiXCR. The sample has approximately 400,000 distinct CDR3 sequences, around 32% seen once. The sample consisted of PBMCs. The receptors stem from a human donor in good health (CMV status not recorded). Some clones in this sample may be carry-over from other donors' samples.

J is TRBJ2-1 and V is TRBV19; unclear D gene. Trimming shortened V by 0 bases and J by 4 bases, and 7 bases separated the two germline ends. Germline V CDR1 and CDR2: LNHDA, SQIVND (reference sequence). This CDR3 comprises 14 residues. The CDR3 nucleotides read TGTGCCAGTAGTATAGACGAGAGTTACAATGAGCAGTTCTTC. Protein sequence: CASSIDESYNEQFF.

With respect to this clonotype: One base away lies a much larger clone, so this may be a sequencing read error. The chain recombines TRBV10-3 with TRBJ1-6; D remains ambiguous. The V end lost 6 bases, the J end lost 2 bases, and 11 bases lay between the germline ends. Germline lookup yields CDR1 ENHRY and CDR2 SYGVKD. This CDR3 region has 15 residues. The CDR3 sequence: CAISTWNTYNSPLHF. The CDR3 bases are TGTGCCATCAGCACATGGAACACCTATAATTCACCCCTCCACTTT.

The sample holds a few counts of this clonotype. V and J are TRBV20-1 and TRBJ1-3, with a possible D match to TRBD1 (6 bases). The CDR3 totals 16 residues. V lost 3 bases to trimming and J lost 0 bases, with 15 bases between them. CDR1 DFQATT and CDR2 SNEGSKA come from the germline V gene (reference sequence). This CDR3 reads CSARRRGDISGNTIYF. The CDR3 DNA is TGCAGTGCTAGGAGGAGGGGGGACATCTCTGGAAACACCATATATTTT.

This clonotype was seen a handful of times. The chain employs TRBV6-2 or TRBV6-3 and TRBJ1-1, with no clear D. Trimming took off 7 bases at V and 1 base at J, with 13 bases between the two ends. Germline CDR1 is MNHEY and CDR2 is SVGEGT. This CDR3 has 14 amino acids. The CDR3 region has the DNA TGTGCCAGCATTTTCGATCCGAAGAACACTGAAGCTTTCTTT. Protein product: CASIFDPKNTEAFF.

CDR3 amino acids: CASSEDRAGTGELFF. DNA for the CDR3: TGCGCCAGCAGCGAGGACAGGGCGGGCACCGGGGAGCTGTTTTTT. The chain joins TRBV5-1 to TRBJ2-2, with TRBD1 matching 8 bases. The CDR3 runs to 15 residues. With V trimmed by 4 bases and J by 4 bases, 6 bases remained unmatched. Germline CDR1 SGHRS, CDR2 YFSETQ.

Details on this clonotype: Being one base from a much bigger clone, this may be a read error. The conserved phenylalanine or tryptophan is not found at the CDR3 terminus, so this likely reflects a read error. The DNA is left out, because the CDR3 cannot be placed on it with certainty; the CDR3 is given as TCRdb lists it. The CDR3 loop reads CASRLARGLSTL. The chain combines TRBV7-2 with TRBJ1-2; TRBD1 reflects the table's D call only, with no check against the DNA. Germline V gene data show CDR1 as SGHTA and CDR2 as FQGNSA. The CDR3 spans 12 residues, counting both ends.

This clonotype came up a few times. The V gene is TRBV27, the J gene TRBJ2-1, with D perhaps assigned TRBD1 or TRBD2 (5 bases each). Deletions cut 1 base from V and 7 bases from J, with 23 bases between. Germline lookup yields CDR1 MNHEY and CDR2 SMNVEV (reference sequence). The CDR3 sequence is 18 residues long. CDR3 sequence reads: CASSLFRGSQPLLNEQFF. The CDR3 nucleotides read TGTGCCAGCAGTTTATTCCGGGGCTCCCAACCCCTTCTAAATGAGCAGTTCTTC.

V and J are TRBV6-1 and TRBJ2-1; either TRBD1 or TRBD2 may supply D (6 bases each). The CDR3 sequence is 19 residues long. The V end was cut by 8 bases, the J end by 1 base, with 27 bases between. Germline CDR1 reads MNHNS; CDR2 reads SASEGT. CDR3 coding DNA: TGTGCCAGCCAAGCTTCAAGGGGGGCACTCGGAGAGTCCTACAATGAGCAGTTCTTC. This encodes CASQASRGALGESYNEQFF.

The chain joins TRBV6-8 to TRBJ2-1; weak D call: TRBD2 (6 bases). V was pared by 6 bases and J by 15 bases, with 15 bases between. The CDR3 contains 11 residues. From germline, CDR1 is MNHGY and CDR2 SAAAGT. The CDR3 loop reads CASRSGTVVFF. DNA for the CDR3: TGTGCCAGCAGGTCCGGGACTGTAGTGTTCTTC.

This clonotype was picked up a small number of times. Here the CDR3 reads CASKAELANYGYTF. CDR3 nucleotides: TGTGCCAGCAAGGCCGAGCTCGCAAACTATGGCTACACCTTC. The chain has TRBV2 and TRBJ1-2; D remains unclear. The length of the CDR3 is 14 residues. V was cut by 7 bases and J by 2 bases, with 14 bases left in between. Germline V CDR1 and CDR2: SNHLY, FYNNEI.

This sequence joins TRBV29-1 and TRBJ1-2, with D perhaps matching TRBD1 (6 bases). The CDR3 has 13 amino acids. CDR1 and CDR2 from the germline V gene are SQVTM and ANQGSEA. Deletions cut 6 bases from V and 4 bases from J, with 15 bases between. This CDR3 is CSVHRDLGYGYTF. CDR3 bases: TGCAGCGTGCACAGGGACCTGGGCTATGGCTACACCTTC.

DNA for the CDR3: TGTGCCAGTAGTATAGCCCCGGTCGGGGAGCTGTTTTTT. Translation: CASSIAPVGELFF. V gene TRBV19 combines with J gene TRBJ2-2; D ambiguous. Per germline, CDR1 LNHDA and CDR2 SQIVND (reference sequence). The CDR3 extends over 13 amino acids. The V gene lost 1 base and the J gene lost 7 bases, with 7 bases spanning the gap. The whole variable domain, remainder taken from reference TRBV19 and TRBJ2-2, is DGGITQSPKYLFRKEGQNVTLSCEQNLNHDAMYWYRQDPGQGLRLIYYSQIVNDFQKGDIAEGYSVSREKKESFPLTVTSAQKNPTAFYLCASSIAPVGELFFGEGSRLTVL.

The chain joins TRBV19 to TRBJ2-7; D is uncertain. Germline-derived CDR1 and CDR2 are LNHDA and SQIVND (reference sequence). This CDR3 is 14 amino acids long. V was pared by 5 bases and J by 2 bases, with 13 bases between. In DNA, the CDR3 is TGTGCCAGTAGTCTCCGACAAGCCGCCTACGAGCAGTACTTC. Encoded protein: CASSLRQAAYEQYF.

With regard to this clonotype: This may stem from a read error, because a much larger clone lies one nucleotide away. Without the conserved terminal phenylalanine or tryptophan, this CDR3 likely stems from a read error. This chain joins TRBV7-8 and TRBJ2-5; D is possibly TRBD1 (5 bases). The CDR3 totals 13 residues. The V end lost 5 bases, the J end lost 4 bases, and 11 bases lay between the germline ends. Germline V gene lookup returns CDR1 SGHVS and CDR2 FQNEAQ. The CDR3 protein is CASSQGRRETQYS. CDR3 bases: TGTGCCAGCAGCCAGGGTCGTCGAGAGACCCAGTACTCC.

This clonotype was picked up a small number of times. The V and J genes are TRBV19 and TRBJ1-1; 8 positions agree with TRBD1. The V segment lost 6 bases and the J segment 11 bases; nucleotides outside the gene matches: 14. The CDR3 covers 14 residues. The germline gives CDR1 LNHDA, CDR2 SQIVND (reference sequence). The CDR3: CASSWTGTGENAFF. The DNA for the CDR3 is TGTGCCAGTAGCTGGACCGGGACAGGAGAGAATGCTTTCTTT.

V is TRBV7-2 and J is TRBJ1-6; weak D call: TRBD1 (5 bases). The CDR3 loop spans 14 amino acids. The germline gives CDR1 SGHTA, CDR2 FQGNSA. V dropped 7 bases and J dropped 7 bases, with 14 bases sitting between them. CDR3 coding DNA: TGTGCCAGCACCCTCAGACAGCTCAATTCACCCCTCCACTTT. This encodes CASTLRQLNSPLHF.

The V and J genes are TRBV4-2 and TRBJ2-1; 9 nucleotides agree with TRBD2. The CDR3 length is 17 residues. J was trimmed by 1 base and V by 0 bases; bases with no gene match: 4. The germline CDR1 and CDR2 sequences are LGHNA and YNFKEQ. Here the CDR3 DNA reads TGTGCCAGCAGCCAAGATAGCGGGGGCCCTTCCTACAATGAGCAGTTCTTC. It yields the protein CASSQDSGGPSYNEQFF.

The V and J genes are TRBV12-3 or TRBV12-4 and TRBJ1-6, with D possibly matching TRBD1 (5 bases). The CDR3 runs 14 residues. V was pared by 5 bases and J by 9 bases, with 14 bases between. CDR3 bases: TGTGCCAGCAGTCCCGGACAAGTCATTTCACCCCTCCACTTT. Amino acid sequence: CASSPGQVISPLHF.

In its sample, this clonotype was seen many times. This chain links TRBV10-3 with TRBJ1-6, with a weak D call TRBD1 (6 bases). The CDR3 is made up of 14 amino acids. From germline, CDR1 is ENHRY and CDR2 SYGVKD. V dropped 6 bases and J dropped 7 bases, with 13 bases sitting between them. The CDR3 loop is CAIRPDRENSPLHF. The CDR3, as DNA: TGTGCCATCAGACCGGACAGAGAGAATTCACCCCTCCACTTT.

This clonotype turned up a few times. The chain combines TRBV4-3 with TRBJ2-1; tentatively, D is TRBD1 (6 bases). CDR1 is LGHNA and CDR2 is YSLEER in the germline V gene. This CDR3 comprises 15 residues. V dropped 1 base and J dropped 9 bases, with 16 bases sitting between them. The CDR3 region is CASSQGTDSYSEQFF. Here the CDR3 DNA reads TGCGCCAGCAGCCAAGGAACGGACAGTTATAGTGAGCAGTTCTTC.